This T cell receptor beta chain was obtained from a study of cytomegalovirus exposure and HLA in healthy donors. On this clone itself: As yet, its antigen is unknown.

Both 60 Vbeta primers and 13 Jbeta primers went into the PCR. Sequencing used immunoSEQ multiplex PCR; TCRdb keeps in-frame clones, though not all of them. The repertoire holds approximately 190,000 clones, 70% to 80% seen once, with roughly an eighth in the top ten. This CDR3 contains 15 residues. Trimming pared 1 base from V and 4 bases from J, leaving 11 bases between. The germline gives CDR1 MGHRA, CDR2 YSYEKL. Study-level findings and limits: An analysis was carried out later, and it reportedly showed fewer N-insertions in an Asian-associated ancestry cluster than the 666-donor mean. The listing of 150 to 200 TCR beta chains classed them as cytomegalovirus-associated.

The source material was PBMCs. This receptor was taken from a woman in her 30s in good health and CMV-seropositive. The chain is built from TRBV4-1 and TRBJ2-1, with D possibly being TRBD2 (5 bases). CDR3: CASSQGLDSYNEQFF. The CDR3 nucleotides are TGCGCCAGCAGCCAAGGATTGGACTCGTACAATGAGCAGTTCTTC.